Following are 10 T cell receptor beta chains from one sample sequenced in a study of hypomethylating agent response in myelodysplastic syndrome. Sequencing used immunoSEQ multiplex PCR; TCRdb keeps in-frame clones, though not all of them. The sample carries about 6,300 clones, approximately 80% recorded once. The specimen comprised bone marrow, sampled before or after starting hypomethylating agent treatment for myelodysplastic syndrome (not recorded which). The receptor set was obtained from a human donor with myelodysplastic syndrome.

This sequence joins TRBV28 and TRBJ1-5; unclear D gene. This CDR3 has 11 amino acids. From germline, CDR1 is MDHEN and CDR2 SYDVKM. Trimming shortened V by 10 bases and J by 2 bases, and 6 bases separated the two germline ends. CDR3 residues: CATGGNQPQHF. The CDR3 DNA is TGTGCCACTGGTGGCAATCAGCCCCAGCATTTT.

The J gene is TRBJ2-2, the V gene TRBV7-7; D tentatively reads TRBD1 or TRBD2 (5 bases each). V was clipped by 3 bases and J by 5 bases, with 10 bases between them. This CDR3 spans 14 amino acids. The germline gives CDR1 SSHAT, CDR2 FNYEAQ (reference sequence). CDR3 protein: CASSFHGGTGELFF. CDR3 bases: TGTGCCAGCAGCTTTCATGGGGGAACCGGGGAGCTGTTTTTT. The whole variable domain, filled in from reference TRBV7-7 and TRBJ2-2, reads GAGVSQSPRYKVTKRGQDVTLRCDPISSHATLYWYQQALGQGPEFLTYFNYEAQPDKSGLPSDRFSAERPEGSISTLTIQRTEQRDSAMYRCASSFHGGTGELFFGEGSRLTVL.

The V gene is TRBV7-3, the J gene TRBJ1-5; D uncertain. The CDR3 is 13 residues long. The germline V and J ends were trimmed by 1 base and 7 bases, with 8 bases remaining between them. The germline V gene encodes CDR1 SGHTA and CDR2 FQGTGA. The CDR3 DNA follows: TGTGCCAGCAGCTTAAGCGTAGGGCAGCCCCAGCATTTT. Residues: CASSLSVGQPQHF.

The CDR3 region has the DNA TGTGCCAGCAAATCCCTTTTAACCGGAGCCATATACACCTTC. This encodes CASKSLLTGAIYTF. The chain couples TRBV6-5 to TRBJ1-2; D unclear. V gave up 7 bases and J gave up 11 bases, with 23 bases separating them. Germline V lookup: CDR1 MNHEY, CDR2 SVGAGI. The CDR3 length is 14 residues.

The J gene is TRBJ2-3, the V gene TRBV5-1, with unresolved D. V gave up 1 base and J gave up 2 bases, with 11 bases separating them. Looked up from germline, CDR1 is SGHRS and CDR2 is YFSETQ. There are 15 residues in the CDR3. The DNA of the CDR3 is TGCGCCAGCAGCTTGACCAGCCGTGACACAGATACGCAGTATTTT. Protein: CASSLTSRDTDTQYF. Full variable domain (rest looked up from reference TRBV5-1 and TRBJ2-3): KAGVTQTPRYLIKTRGQQVTLSCSPISGHRSVSWYQQTPGQGLQFLFEYFSETQRNKGNFPGRFSGRQFSNSRSEMNVSTLELGDSALYLCASSLTSRDTDTQYFGPGTRLTVL.

This chain connects TRBV29-1 to TRBJ2-3; TRBD2 agrees at 14 bases. Trimming at V came to 6 bases and at J to 2 bases, leaving 7 bases not matched to a gene. This CDR3 spans 16 amino acids. Germline CDR1 reads SQVTM; CDR2 reads ANQGSEA. The CDR3 coding sequence is TGCAGCGTCCGCGGGACTAGCGGGAGATCCACAGATACGCAGTATTTT. This encodes CSVRGTSGRSTDTQYF.

The CDR3 loop is CASRQPGLHSNTGELFF. The CDR3 nucleotides are TGTGCCAGCAGGCAACCGGGACTTCACTCGAACACCGGGGAGCTGTTTTTT. This sequence joins TRBV7-9 and TRBJ2-2, with a weak D call TRBD2 (6 bases). This CDR3 region has 17 residues. The V gene lost 6 bases and the J gene lost 0 bases, with 17 bases spanning the gap. Per germline, CDR1 SEHNR and CDR2 FQNEAQ (reference sequence).

The rearrangement uses TRBV29-1 and TRBJ1-2; 7 nucleotides match TRBD1. V dropped 4 bases and J dropped 7; count of bases not matched to a gene: 6. CDR1 and CDR2 from the germline V gene are SQVTM and ANQGSEA. The CDR3 sequence is 12 residues long. The CDR3 here is CSVGEGAGGYTF. Written as DNA, the CDR3 is TGCAGCGTTGGGGAGGGGGCGGGTGGCTACACCTTC.

The chain links TRBV7-9 to TRBJ1-6; 7 nucleotides align to TRBD1. The CDR3 runs to 15 residues. Germline lookup yields CDR1 SEHNR and CDR2 FQNEAQ (reference sequence). Unmatched junction bases numbered 13, after V lost 5 bases and J lost 12 bases. The CDR3 spells CASSPPGQPPRPLHF. DNA for the CDR3: TGTGCCAGCAGCCCCCCGGGACAGCCTCCAAGACCCCTCCACTTT.

The chain has TRBV7-2 and TRBJ2-5; D perhaps matches TRBD2 (5 bases). Trimming removed 4 bases from V and 5 bases from J, with 14 bases in between. The CDR3 spans 14 residues. The germline V gene encodes CDR1 SGHTA and CDR2 FQGNSA. CDR3: CASSSPEGRETQYF. DNA of the CDR3: TGTGCCAGCAGCTCGCCTGAGGGCCGGGAGACCCAGTACTTC.